This T cell receptor (beta chain) appears in the sequencing data of a study of cytomegalovirus exposure and HLA in healthy donors (dated by TCRdb to the late 2010s). The study in broad terms: An earlier analysis of roughly 500 of the donors reported 276 Gb of sequence data and some 110 million unique TCR beta sequences obtained from about 170 million T cells. About 300 gigabases of sequencing data and approximately 80 million unique TCR sequences were included in an early release covering about 700 HLA-typed donors. Among the roughly 400 genotyped donors, 81% belonged to the genetic ancestry cluster associated with self-reported Caucasian donors. The study was designed to test whether signatures of past pathogen exposure could be identified by cataloging public T cell receptors. The study profiled the T cell repertoires of 666 subjects by immunosequencing and related them to cytomegalovirus serostatus. Besides the first cohort of around 670 subjects, a separate validation cohort made up of roughly 120 different subjects was used. High-throughput TCR immunosequencing, statistical association of individual TCRs with disease status, and machine learning were combined to predict cytomegalovirus infection status. A later analysis re-examined previously published TCR beta repertoires from about 670 donors and added high-resolution HLA genotyping to investigate patterns of TCR occurrence. In the later analysis, no new phenotypic data were used to find candidate immune exposures; instead, reliance was placed on TCR beta sequences and their occurrence across donors. An earlier analysis of a few hundred of the donors applied high-throughput TCR beta sequencing to assess whether each TCR beta V gene segment acted as functional or pseudogenic. Donor age, sex, ethnicity and CMV serostatus were collected together with the repertoire data. Genome-wide SNP genotypes for about 55% of the 666 donors were used in a later genetic analysis, which treated that subset as a discovery cohort. Every repertoire in the discovery cohort had been generated on one and the same sequencing platform. Class I and class II HLA loci were covered by the typing at four-digit resolution. The number of typed donors differed by locus: about 629-640 for A, B, C, DRB1 and DQB1; 522 for DQA1; 600 to 610 for DPA1; and some 470 for DPB1. Several DR-DQ haplotypes were treated as single units for association and clustering because of strong linkage in the cohort. Across 398 genotyped donors of the cohort, an average of approximately 200,000 unique TCR beta nucleotide sequences per donor were sequenced, and approximately 17% of those sequences were non-productive.

General findings and caveats noted by the study authors: Most CMV-associated TCR beta chains appeared to be HLA-restricted in a later analysis, and the HLA associations seemed to be driven largely by CMV exposure. Most TCR sequences were seen in very few donors, while some public TCRs were found in many individuals. Because HLA typing was missing for some donors at each locus, association tests included only the typed subset. A later analysis associated around 16,000 TCR beta sequences with specific HLA alleles at a false discovery rate of 0.05. A further reported finding was that TCR beta sequences accurately predicted the HLA-A and HLA-B alleles for most subjects in the first cohort. Linkage disequilibrium might explain the correlated functional status among segregating V segments, but an unknown experimental factor could not be excluded. In the study, around 150 TCR beta chains were listed as associated with cytomegalovirus. Cytomegalovirus status was reported to be diagnosed by the classifier with high specificity and sensitivity in both the original and validation cohorts. In a later genetic analysis, fewer N-insertions in productive TCRs were reported among donors in an Asian-associated ancestry cluster than the 666-donor mean. Over 15 rarely observed V segments, including chromosome 9 orphons, were excluded from the earlier analysis of some 590 of the donors because counts were too low. An earlier analysis of around 540 of the donors showed that most TCR beta V segments appeared in productive rearrangements either about 87% or about 30% of the time, which broadly matched IMGT annotations. Compared with equally common non-associated chains, HLA-associated TCR beta chains in a later analysis were more clonally expanded and had lower generation probabilities. Sequencing depth was assumed to be roughly uniform across donors in the presence/absence analyses, though that assumption may not hold. The authors suggested that the approach could potentially be generalized to other disease states and immunological phenotypes. Several of the top co-occurrence clusters appeared to be linked to parvovirus B19, influenza, CMV and Epstein-Barr virus, according to a later analysis. In vitro tests confirmed that three of the cytomegalovirus-associated TCR beta chains recognize cytomegalovirus antigens. A group of highly shared sequence variants was considered likely to be a technical artifact of the sequencing pipeline. In a later analysis, the rate of TCR association differed among HLA loci, with DRB1 alleles having the most associated TCRs and HLA-C alleles having the fewest. The only immune exposure information available for the cohort was CMV serostatus. When HLA alleles, especially DR and DQ, strongly co-occurred, attributing TCR associations to individual alleles was difficult. The cohort was sequenced for TCR beta chains only, and without alpha or paired-chain data the features that could be detected were limited. A later genetic analysis associated a missense DCLRE1C variant with V-gene and J-gene trimming of TCR beta chains, and an independent cohort replicated the association.

Libraries were made using the immunoSEQ multiplex PCR assay. A mixture of 60 forward primers for TCR Vbeta segments and 13 reverse primers for TCR Jbeta segments was used in the multiplex PCR. The CDR3 region of rearranged TCR beta genes was amplified from genomic DNA by a multiplex PCR assay. Amplified TCR beta libraries were sequenced as 87-base-pair reads on the Illumina HiSeq System. The study's own analysis went as follows. A later analysis counted about 82 million unique TCR beta chains across the 650 to 700 repertoires, and some 11 million of these chains were shared by at least two donors. Raw reads were error-corrected and collapsed into unique sequences with a nearest-neighbor algorithm that merged closely related sequences to remove PCR and sequencing errors. V, D and J gene segments were assigned by aligning CDR3 sequences to IMGT reference sequences. For a sequence to be retained, a match of at least six nucleotides was required to both a V gene segment and a J gene segment. Rearrangements were called productive when the CDR3 lacked stop codons and stayed in frame with V and J; all others were non-productive. Following IMGT convention, CDR3 was defined as the stretch from the second conserved V-encoded cysteine up to the conserved J-encoded phenylalanine. The earlier analysis of a few hundred of the donors excluded sequences that lacked an unambiguous match to a single V gene segment. An earlier analysis of approximately 590 of the donors classified V segments as functional when productive rearrangements were above 56.7% and as segregating when the standard deviation between donors was above 5%. A statistical classification framework was built to diagnose cytomegalovirus status from the catalog of TCR beta chain sequences. V and J gene assignment, in a later analysis, came from comparing TCR nucleotide sequences with IMGT/GENE-DB human TR gene sequences. The TCRdist pipeline was used in a later analysis to assign CDR3 sequences and most-parsimonious VDJ recombination scenarios. In a later analysis, each TCR beta chain was defined by its CDR3 amino acid sequence together with its V-gene family, and reads without a unique V-gene family were excluded. To address suspected cross-contamination and a sequencing artifact, a later analysis removed a few hundred highly shared, low-generation-probability nucleotide sequences. In a later analysis, a clonal expansion index was calculated for each public chain from normalized within-repertoire ranks of inferred template counts. In a later analysis, generation probabilities were computed using a VDJ recombination model fitted to out-of-frame rearrangements, and the results were checked against IGoR. A later analysis scored TCR-TCR, TCR-HLA and TCR-CMV co-occurrence with hypergeometric tests, applying a repertoire-size bias correction to TCR pairs. A later analysis estimated false discovery rates by permuting HLA or CMV assignments 20 times. In a later analysis, co-occurring TCRs were grouped using DBSCAN, with TCRdist sequence similarity added in when clustering inside HLA-allele-positive subsets. Co-occurrence clustering excluded repertoires with fewer than 30,000 or more than 120,000 public chains, plus five with anomalous nucleotide sharing. In its TCRdb copy, this immuneACCESS table keeps in-frame sequences only and misses some clones. Where compared with another copy, unresolved V genes explain less than half of these, and the others have no known cause. Clone size and the V and J calls come from that table; the DNA yielded D and trimming. The sample table records 100,000 to 150,000 clones; about four fifths of these occur just once. The ten biggest clones cover about 1.8% of the sample.

In total, just over 650 healthy bone marrow donors made up the cohort. Cohort members were all nominally healthy when sampled, although unrecorded immune exposures were likely present. The donor tested CMV seronegative and was one of the 352 seronegative cohort members. Every donor gave a peripheral blood sample, and the peripheral blood mononuclear cells from that sample were used for TCR beta sequencing. The Qiagen DNeasy Blood Extraction Kit was used to extract genomic DNA from the blood cell samples. As regards this clone: Its antigen target is currently unknown. No quality values exist for individual bases; no much larger clone is one base distant.

Sequencing was performed on PBMCs. This TCR derives from a man between 18 and 35 years old in good health and CMV-seronegative.

The sequenced DNA is TGTGCCAGCAGCACGGACAGGGGGACCTACGAGCAGTACTTC. It translates to CASSTDRGTYEQYF. In this chain, TRBV5-4 is recombined with TRBJ2-7, with 10 bases aligning to TRBD1. The cysteine opens and the phenylalanine closes a CDR3 of 14 amino acids. Only the CDR3 DNA stays, 42 bases, in frame from base 1. From the germline V gene (reference sequence), CDR1 is SGHNT and CDR2 is YYREEE. The germline V end is reduced by 4 bases and the J end by 2 bases; junction bases left unmatched: 3.